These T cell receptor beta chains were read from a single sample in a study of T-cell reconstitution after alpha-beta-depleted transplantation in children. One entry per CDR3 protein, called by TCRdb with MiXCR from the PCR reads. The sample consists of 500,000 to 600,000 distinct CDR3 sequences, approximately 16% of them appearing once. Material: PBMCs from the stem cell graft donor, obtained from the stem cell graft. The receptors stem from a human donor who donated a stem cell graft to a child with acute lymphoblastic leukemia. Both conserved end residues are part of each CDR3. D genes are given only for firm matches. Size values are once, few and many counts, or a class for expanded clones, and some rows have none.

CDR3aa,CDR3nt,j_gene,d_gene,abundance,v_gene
CASRHRALAGGSYEQYF,TGTGCCAGCAGACACCGAGCCTTAGCGGGAGGGTCCTACGAGCAGTACTTC,TRBJ2-7,TRBD2,few,TRBV7-9
CASSLDRGSNEQFF,TGTGCCAGCAGCTTGGACAGGGGGAGCAATGAGCAGTTCTTC,TRBJ2-1,TRBD1,few,TRBV2
CSAEADTRNQPQHF,TGCAGTGCTGAGGCGGACACCAGAAATCAGCCCCAGCATTTT,TRBJ1-5,NA,NA,TRBV20-1
CAQGQGSGGELFF,TGTGCCCAGGGACAGGGGTCCGGCGGGGAGCTGTTTTTT,TRBJ2-2,NA,NA,TRBV21-1
CASSQDLQGPPSGNTIYF,TGCGCCAGCAGCCAAGACTTACAGGGTCCTCCATCTGGAAACACCATATATTTT,TRBJ1-3,NA,few,TRBV4-1
CSAAEGMNTEAFF,TGCAGCGCCGCCGAGGGAATGAACACTGAAGCTTTCTTT,TRBJ1-1,NA,few,TRBV29-1
CSVLLANSYNEQFF,TGCAGCGTTTTACTAGCGAACTCCTACAATGAGCAGTTCTTC,TRBJ2-1,TRBD2,NA,TRBV29-1
CASSHLPSGDYTGELFF,TGTGCCAGCAGTCACCTTCCGTCTGGTGACTACACCGGGGAGCTGTTTTTT,TRBJ2-2,NA,few,TRBV2
CASREGSSTDTQYF,TGTGCCAGCAGGGAGGGGAGTAGCACAGATACGCAGTATTTT,TRBJ2-3,NA,many,TRBV6-4
CASSLGGLAGVENEQFF,TGTGCCAGCAGCTTAGGTGGCCTAGCGGGAGTTGAGAATGAGCAGTTCTTC,TRBJ2-1,TRBD2,NA,TRBV11-3
CASSLVDRFYEQYF,TGCGCCAGCAGCTTGGTGGACAGGTTCTACGAGCAGTACTTC,TRBJ2-7,TRBD1,few,TRBV5-1
CATLGGGSEKLFF,TGTGCCACCCTAGGAGGGGGAAGTGAAAAACTGTTTTTT,TRBJ1-4,NA,many,TRBV12-3/TRBV12-4
CSASAPVGLAGVALRPGELFF,TGCAGTGCTAGCGCACCGGTGGGTCTAGCGGGAGTAGCTCTTCGACCCGGGGAGCTGTTTTTT,TRBJ2-2,TRBD2,NA,TRBV20-1
CASSYTGGSGGEAFF,TGCGCCAGCAGCTACACAGGGGGCTCGGGGGGTGAAGCTTTCTTT,TRBJ1-1,TRBD1,few,TRBV5-1
CASSLYASYGYTF,TGTGCCAGCAGTTTATACGCGAGTTATGGCTACACCTTC,TRBJ1-2,NA,few,TRBV27
CASISGGSTNEQFF,TGTGCCAGCATCTCTGGCGGGAGCACGAATGAGCAGTTCTTC,TRBJ2-1,TRBD2,few,TRBV6-5
CASSTLQGFNEQYF,TGTGCCAGCAGCACCCTGCAGGGATTTAACGAGCAGTACTTC,TRBJ2-7,NA,few,TRBV11-2
CASRGVGLAERGEQFF,TGTGCCAGCAGGGGCGTCGGACTAGCGGAAAGGGGTGAGCAGTTCTTC,TRBJ2-1,TRBD2,many,TRBV12-3/TRBV12-4
CASSSRDGTEAFF,TGCGCCAGCAGCTCGCGTGACGGGACTGAAGCTTTCTTT,TRBJ1-1,NA,many,TRBV5-1
CASSLAPAGEAETQYF,TGCGCCAGCAGCTTGGCCCCAGCGGGAGAGGCAGAGACCCAGTACTTC,TRBJ2-5,TRBD2,few,TRBV5-1
CSAGQGVFPEAFF,TGCAGCGCAGGACAGGGGGTTTTTCCTGAAGCTTTCTTT,TRBJ1-1,TRBD1,NA,TRBV29-1
CSVGVHDREENGYTF,TGCAGCGTTGGTGTCCATGACAGGGAAGAGAATGGCTACACCTTC,TRBJ1-2,TRBD1,NA,TRBV29-1
CASSLGWGASTEAFF,TGCGCCAGCAGCTTGGGGTGGGGGGCGTCCACTGAAGCTTTCTTT,TRBJ1-1,NA,NA,TRBV5-1
CASNDEGDTEAFF,TGCGCCAGCAACGACGAGGGGGACACTGAAGCTTTCTTT,TRBJ1-1,NA,once,TRBV5-1
CASSTEQGVTSYEQYF,TGTGCCAGCAGCACCGAACAGGGGGTAACATCCTACGAGCAGTACTTC,TRBJ2-7,TRBD1,few,TRBV7-8
CASSGGHLMNTEAFF,TGTGCCAGTAGTGGGGGACACCTAATGAACACTGAAGCTTTCTTT,TRBJ1-1,NA,few,TRBV19